The sequence of this T cell receptor (beta chain) was determined in a study of blood T cell repertoires in COVID-19 (dated by TCRdb to 2018 to 2021). About the study as a whole: Samples from collaborators originated in the United States, Italy and Spain and spanned both the acute and convalescent phases of COVID-19. The prospective study material was composed of cDNA or gDNA derived from T cells, B-cell-depleted T cells, or PBMCs. Deeply sampled blood TCRbeta repertoires from subjects exposed to, actively infected with, or recovered from COVID-19 were included in the dataset. The repertoires were released in a freely available public database intended as a resource for research on the immune response to SARS-CoV-2. The samples were drawn from two sources: the first 160 participants of the ongoing ImmuneRACE study, and 950 to 1,500 subjects contributed by 6 global collaborators. A de-identified subject ID, COVID-19 status, age in years and sex were almost always included in the sample metadata. Where available, HLA class I and class II types were taken from metadata supplied by the sample provider and were not determined by assay-based typing. Findings and caveats that apply to the study as a whole: The quantity of clinical and demographic metadata differed by source and by participant and was supplied without curation.

The immunoSEQ Assay, a bias-controlled multiplex PCR, was used to amplify TCRbeta CDR3 regions from genomic DNA. In the authors' own workflow: The number of nucleated cells in each sample was estimated from the amplification of reference gene primers within the assay. To quantify the absolute abundance of each unique TCRbeta CDR3 rearrangement, sequence reads were collapsed and filtered. For each sample, productive Simpson clonality was calculated by taking the square root of Simpson's diversity index across productive rearrangements. Here the immuneACCESS table is served through TCRdb, limited to in-frame sequences with V and J called. Missing clones are a known gap in these copies; in checked studies unresolved V genes cover under half, and the rest lacks a known reason. Clone size and the V and J calls come from that table; the DNA yielded D and trimming. This sample lists over 150,000 clones; around nine tenths were detected once. The top ten constitute about 0.95% of the sample.

As concerns this clone: Its antigen is not yet known. No much larger clonotype is one base removed from it; base qualities were not supplied.

A second Seattle source provided samples from volunteer blood donors who had recovered from COVID-19. Collaborating institutions collected whole blood in K2EDTA tubes following their own protocols. For TCRbeta analysis, collaborators shipped samples in one of three forms: frozen whole blood, isolated PBMCs, or DNA extracted from either of those sample types. The clonotype was recovered from a woman aged 18 to 35 who had recovered from COVID-19. Sequenced material: peripheral blood.

The CDR3 reads CASSLPPWGLLAKNIQYF. The nucleotides read TGTGCCAGCAGTTTACCCCCCTGGGGACTATTAGCCAAAAACATTCAGTACTTC. The receptor chain draws on TRBV28 and TRBJ2-4; 7 of the junction bases match TRBD2. The germline V gene encodes CDR1 MDHEN and CDR2 SYDVKM. Spanning cysteine to phenylalanine, the CDR3 consists of 18 amino acids. Here the CDR3 DNA is all that survives: 54 bases in frame from base 1. At the junction V is shortened by 2 bases and J by 0 bases; bases outside the gene matches: 10.